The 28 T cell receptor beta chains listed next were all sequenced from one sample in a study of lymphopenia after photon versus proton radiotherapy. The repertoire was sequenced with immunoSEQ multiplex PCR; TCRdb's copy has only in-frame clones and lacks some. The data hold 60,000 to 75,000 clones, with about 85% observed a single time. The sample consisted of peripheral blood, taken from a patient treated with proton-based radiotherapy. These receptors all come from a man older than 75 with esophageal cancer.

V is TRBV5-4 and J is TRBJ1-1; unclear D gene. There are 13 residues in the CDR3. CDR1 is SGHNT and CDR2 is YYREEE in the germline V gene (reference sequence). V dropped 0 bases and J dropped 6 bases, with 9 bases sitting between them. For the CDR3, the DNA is TGTGCCAGCAGCTTGGACGTTTGGTCTGAAGCTTTCTTT. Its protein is CASSLDVWSEAFF.

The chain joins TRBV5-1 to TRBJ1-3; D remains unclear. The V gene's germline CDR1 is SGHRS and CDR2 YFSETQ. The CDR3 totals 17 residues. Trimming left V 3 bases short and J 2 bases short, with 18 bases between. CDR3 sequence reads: CASSSTPAGTTGNTIYF. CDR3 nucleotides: TGCGCCAGCAGCTCGACCCCTGCAGGAACCACTGGAAACACCATATATTTT.

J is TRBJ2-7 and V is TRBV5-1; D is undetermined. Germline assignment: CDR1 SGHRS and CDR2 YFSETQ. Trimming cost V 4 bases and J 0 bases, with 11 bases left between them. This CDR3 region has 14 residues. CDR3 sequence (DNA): TGCGCCAGCAGCCCGCGTCACGGCTCCTACGAGCAGTACTTC. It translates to CASSPRHGSYEQYF. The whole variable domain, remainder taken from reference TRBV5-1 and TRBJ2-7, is KAGVTQTPRYLIKTRGQQVTLSCSPISGHRSVSWYQQTPGQGLQFLFEYFSETQRNKGNFPGRFSGRQFSNSRSEMNVSTLELGDSALYLCASSPRHGSYEQYFGPGTRLTVT.

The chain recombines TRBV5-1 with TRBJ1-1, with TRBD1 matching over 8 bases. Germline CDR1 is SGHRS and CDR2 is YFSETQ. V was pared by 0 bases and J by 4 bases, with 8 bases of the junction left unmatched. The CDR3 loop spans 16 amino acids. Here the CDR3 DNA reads TGCGCCAGCAGCTTGGAGCAGGGGGCAGGGGGCACTGAAGCTTTCTTT. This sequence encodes CASSLEQGAGGTEAFF.

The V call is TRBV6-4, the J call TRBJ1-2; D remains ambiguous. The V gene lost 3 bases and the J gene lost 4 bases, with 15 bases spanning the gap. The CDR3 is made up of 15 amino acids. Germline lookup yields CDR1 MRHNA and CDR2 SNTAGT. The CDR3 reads CASSETPGQPYGYTF. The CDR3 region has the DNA TGTGCCAGCAGTGAGACCCCTGGGCAGCCCTATGGCTACACCTTC.

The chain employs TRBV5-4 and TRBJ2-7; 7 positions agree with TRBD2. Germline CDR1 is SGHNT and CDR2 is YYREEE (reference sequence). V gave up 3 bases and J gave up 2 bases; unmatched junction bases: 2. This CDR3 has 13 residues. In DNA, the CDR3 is TGTGCCAGCAGCTCCGGACTAGCCTACGAGCAGTACTTC. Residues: CASSSGLAYEQYF.

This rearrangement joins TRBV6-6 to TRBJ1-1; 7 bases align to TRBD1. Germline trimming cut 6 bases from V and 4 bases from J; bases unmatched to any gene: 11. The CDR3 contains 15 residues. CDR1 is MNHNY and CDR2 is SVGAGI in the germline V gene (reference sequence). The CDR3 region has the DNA TGTGCCAGCAGACGACGACAGGGTGGGAGCACTGAAGCTTTCTTT. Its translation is CASRRRQGGSTEAFF.

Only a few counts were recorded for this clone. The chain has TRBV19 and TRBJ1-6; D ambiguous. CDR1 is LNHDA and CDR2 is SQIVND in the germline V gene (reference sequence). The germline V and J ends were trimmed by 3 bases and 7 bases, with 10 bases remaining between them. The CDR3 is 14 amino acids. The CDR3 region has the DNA TGTGCCAGTAGTATCGTACAGCCAAATTCACCCCTCCACTTT. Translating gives CASSIVQPNSPLHF. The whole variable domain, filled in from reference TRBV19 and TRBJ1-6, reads DGGITQSPKYLFRKEGQNVTLSCEQNLNHDAMYWYRQDPGQGLRLIYYSQIVNDFQKGDIAEGYSVSREKKESFPLTVTSAQKNPTAFYLCASSIVQPNSPLHFGNGTRLTVT.

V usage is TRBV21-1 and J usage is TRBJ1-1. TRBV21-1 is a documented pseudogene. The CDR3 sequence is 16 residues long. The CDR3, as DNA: TGTGCCAGCAGAGGAACTGTCTACACAATTCGCACTGAAGCTTTCTTT. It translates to CASRGTVYTIRTEAFF.

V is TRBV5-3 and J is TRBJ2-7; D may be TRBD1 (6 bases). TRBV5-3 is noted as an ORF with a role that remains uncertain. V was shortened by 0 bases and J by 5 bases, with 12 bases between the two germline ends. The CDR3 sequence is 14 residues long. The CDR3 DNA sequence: TGTGCCAGAAGCTTGGCAGGGGTTTACCACGAGCAGTACTTC. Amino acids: CARSLAGVYHEQYF.

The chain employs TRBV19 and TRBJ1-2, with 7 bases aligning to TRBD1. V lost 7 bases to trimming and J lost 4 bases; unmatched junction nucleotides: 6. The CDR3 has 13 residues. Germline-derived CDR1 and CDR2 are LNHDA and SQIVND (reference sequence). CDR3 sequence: CASTGGTFYGYTF. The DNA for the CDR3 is TGTGCCAGTACAGGGGGGACCTTCTATGGCTACACCTTC.

The CDR3 DNA reads as TGTGCCAGCAGTTTATCGAGGGGGCGAGCCTACGAGCAGTACTTC. This gives the protein CASSLSRGRAYEQYF. The V and J genes are TRBV27 and TRBJ2-7; 7 positions match TRBD1. The CDR3 runs 15 residues. CDR1 is MNHEY and CDR2 is SMNVEV in the germline V gene (reference sequence). The ends lost 0 bases at V and 2 bases at J; junction bases unmatched: 4.

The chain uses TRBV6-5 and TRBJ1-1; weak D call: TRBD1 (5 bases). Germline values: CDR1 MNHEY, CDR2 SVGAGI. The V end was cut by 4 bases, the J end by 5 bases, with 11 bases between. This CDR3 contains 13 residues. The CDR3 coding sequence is TGTGCCAGCAGTTTCCAGACAGCTACTGAAGCTTTCTTT. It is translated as CASSFQTATEAFF.

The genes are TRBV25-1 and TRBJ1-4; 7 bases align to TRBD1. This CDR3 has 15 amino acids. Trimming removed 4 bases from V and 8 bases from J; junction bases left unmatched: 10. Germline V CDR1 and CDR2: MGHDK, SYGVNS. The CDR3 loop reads CASSAADRAGEKLFF. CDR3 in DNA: TGTGCCAGCAGTGCCGCCGACAGGGCGGGGGAAAAACTGTTTTTT.

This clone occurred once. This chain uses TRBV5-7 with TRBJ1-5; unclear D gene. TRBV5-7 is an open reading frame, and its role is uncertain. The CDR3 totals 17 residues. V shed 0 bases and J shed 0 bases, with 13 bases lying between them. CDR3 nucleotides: TGTGCCAGCAGCTTGGGTATGTCGGCGATTAGCAATCAGCCCCAGCATTTT. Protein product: CASSLGMSAISNQPQHF.

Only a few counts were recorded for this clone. In DNA form, the CDR3 reads TGTGCCAGCAGTCAACGACAGACTAACACTGAAGCTTTCTTT. This translates into CASSQRQTNTEAFF. The chain couples TRBV27 to TRBJ1-1; perhaps TRBD1 as D (5 bases). Germline values: CDR1 MNHEY, CDR2 SMNVEV (reference sequence). V lost 5 bases and J lost 2, with 12 bases in between. CDR3 length equals 14 residues.

As DNA, the CDR3 is TGTGCCAGCAGTGCGGGACAGGGCGGGTTCTATGGCTACACCTTC. This encodes CASSAGQGGFYGYTF. The V gene is TRBV6-1, the J gene TRBJ1-2; TRBD1 agrees at 9 bases. Trimming took 4 bases from V and 4 from J; bases not matched to a gene: 7. There are 15 residues in the CDR3. The germline V gene encodes CDR1 MNHNS and CDR2 SASEGT.

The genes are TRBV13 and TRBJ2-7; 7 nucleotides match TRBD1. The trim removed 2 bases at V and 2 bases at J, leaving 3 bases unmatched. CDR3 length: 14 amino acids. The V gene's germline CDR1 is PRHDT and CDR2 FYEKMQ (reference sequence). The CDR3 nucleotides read TGTGCCAGCAGCTTACGGACAGGAGCCTACGAGCAGTACTTC. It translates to CASSLRTGAYEQYF.

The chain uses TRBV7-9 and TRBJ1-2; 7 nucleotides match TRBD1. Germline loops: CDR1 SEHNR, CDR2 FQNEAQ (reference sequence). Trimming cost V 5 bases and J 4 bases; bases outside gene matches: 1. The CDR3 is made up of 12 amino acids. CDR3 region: CASSRDSYGYTF. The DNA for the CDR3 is TGTGCCAGCAGCCGGGACAGCTATGGCTACACCTTC.

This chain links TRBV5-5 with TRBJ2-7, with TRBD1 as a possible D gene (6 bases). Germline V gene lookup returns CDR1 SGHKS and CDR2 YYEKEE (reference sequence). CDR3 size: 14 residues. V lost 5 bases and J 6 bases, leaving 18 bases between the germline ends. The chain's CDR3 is CASRLSGARGEQYF. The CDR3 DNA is TGTGCCAGCAGACTCTCAGGGGCCCGGGGCGAGCAGTACTTC.

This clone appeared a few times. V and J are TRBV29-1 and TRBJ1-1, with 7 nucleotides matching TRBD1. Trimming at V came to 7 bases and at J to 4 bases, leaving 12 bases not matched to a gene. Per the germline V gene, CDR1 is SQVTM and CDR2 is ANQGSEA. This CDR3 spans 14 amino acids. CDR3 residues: CSASGQSIFTEAFF. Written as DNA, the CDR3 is TGCAGCGCCTCGGGACAGAGCATTTTCACTGAAGCTTTCTTT. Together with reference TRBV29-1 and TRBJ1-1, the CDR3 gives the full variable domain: SAVISQKPSRDICQRGTSLTIQCQVDSQVTMMFWYRQQPGQSLTLIATANQGSEATYESGFVIDKFPISRPNLTFSTLTVSNMSPEDSSIYLCSASGQSIFTEAFFGQGTRLTVV.

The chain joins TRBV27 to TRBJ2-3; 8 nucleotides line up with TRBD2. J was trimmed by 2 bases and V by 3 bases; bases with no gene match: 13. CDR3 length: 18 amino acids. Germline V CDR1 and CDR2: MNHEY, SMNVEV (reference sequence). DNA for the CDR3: TGTGCCAGCAGTTTCCGATTAATAGCGGGATTCGACACAGATACGCAGTATTTT. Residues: CASSFRLIAGFDTDTQYF.

DNA of the CDR3: TGCGCCAGCAGCCGAAACAACGGGGGGACTGAAGCTTTCTTT. This encodes CASSRNNGGTEAFF. V is TRBV5-1 and J is TRBJ1-1; D might be TRBD1 (5 bases). Trimming stripped 4 bases from V and 5 bases from J, with 15 bases between. This CDR3 comprises 14 residues. Germline V gene lookup returns CDR1 SGHRS and CDR2 YFSETQ.

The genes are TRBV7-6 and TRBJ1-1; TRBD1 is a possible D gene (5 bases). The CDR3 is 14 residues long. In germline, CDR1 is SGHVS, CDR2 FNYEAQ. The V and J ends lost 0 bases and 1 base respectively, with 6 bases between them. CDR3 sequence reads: CASSLAGGNTEAFF. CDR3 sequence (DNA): TGTGCCAGCAGCTTAGCGGGGGGGAACACTGAAGCTTTCTTT.

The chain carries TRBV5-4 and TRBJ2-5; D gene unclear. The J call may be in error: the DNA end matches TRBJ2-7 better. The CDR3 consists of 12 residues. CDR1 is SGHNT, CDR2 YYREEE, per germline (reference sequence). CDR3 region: CASSLLGYEQYF. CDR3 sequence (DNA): TGTGCCAGCAGCTTGTTGGGCTACGAGCAGTACTTC.

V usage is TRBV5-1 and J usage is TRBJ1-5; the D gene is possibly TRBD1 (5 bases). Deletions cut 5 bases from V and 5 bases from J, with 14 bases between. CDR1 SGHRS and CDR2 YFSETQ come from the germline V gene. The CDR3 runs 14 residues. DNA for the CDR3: TGCGCCAGCAGTCCCGGGACGGCACATCAGCCCCAGCATTTT. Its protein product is CASSPGTAHQPQHF.

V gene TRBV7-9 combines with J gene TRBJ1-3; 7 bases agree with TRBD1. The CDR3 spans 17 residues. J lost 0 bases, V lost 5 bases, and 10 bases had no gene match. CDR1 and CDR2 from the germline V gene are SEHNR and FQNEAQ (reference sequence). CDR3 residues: CASSPRDRSHSGNTIYF. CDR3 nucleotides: TGTGCCAGCAGCCCCAGGGACAGATCTCACTCTGGAAACACCATATATTTT.

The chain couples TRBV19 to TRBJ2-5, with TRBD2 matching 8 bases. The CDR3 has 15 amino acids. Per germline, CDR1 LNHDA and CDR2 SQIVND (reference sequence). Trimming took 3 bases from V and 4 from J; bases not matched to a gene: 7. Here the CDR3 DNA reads TGTGCCAGTAGTATTTCGAGCGGGGGTTTAGAGACCCAGTACTTC. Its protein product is CASSISSGGLETQYF.